Listed here is a single TCR beta chain. Antigen: not known. Next came a second PCR, run for about 6 to 11 cycles, which used a sample-barcoded 5' primer along with a J-beta primer mix. TCRdb analysed the 5' RACE reads with MiXCR anew, one entry per CDR3 protein. Of hundreds of thousands of distinct CDR3 sequences listed, about 26% are singletons. V was trimmed by 6 bases and J by 5 bases, leaving 10 bases between them. Germline CDR1 is DFQATT and CDR2 is SNEGSKA (reference sequence). The CDR3 consists of 12 residues. Every participating donor contributed roughly 11 milliliters of peripheral blood through a draw. This entry belongs to a study of blood T cells in healthy people across ages. Regarding the study as a whole: The study lacked donor CMV status, which possibly confounded expanded clonotype changes.

These data were also filed under a second study, of T cells of mothers and their children. This second report adds: Mothers yielded over 8 million CDR3 reads, children several million each. Related and unrelated pairs show similar shaping of TCR recombination output by thymic selection.

The sequencing input was blood. This clonotype originated in a boy aged 5-17 years in good health. This chain links TRBV20-1 with TRBJ2-2; D gene unclear. The CDR3 nucleotides are TGCAGTGCGGAGAAGGCAACCGGGGAGCTGTTTTTT. It translates to CSAEKATGELFF.